The source of this T cell receptor beta chain is a study of T-cell memory formation after mild COVID-19. A few counts support this clonotype. The antigen remains unidentified. TCRdb independently ran MiXCR on the 5' RACE reads; one entry per CDR3 protein. Altogether roughly 300,000 distinct CDR3 sequences are present, roughly 8.2% being singletons, with the ten largest covering 22%. Study-level findings and limits: Proof of SARS-CoV-2 specificity was absent for the second-wave clones that crested on day 37.

Germline V gene sequence: CDR1 SGHAT, CDR2 FQDESV (reference sequence). This CDR3 spans 14 amino acids. Trimming removed 7 bases from V and 5 bases from J; junction bases left unmatched: 10. Sequencing used PBMCs or a T cell subset sorted from them (not recorded which). The chain recombines TRBV11-1 with TRBJ2-7; 8 nucleotides agree with TRBD2. This receptor was identified in a man between 18 and 35 years old who had mild COVID-19 (a few samples of this study predate the infection). Cell type and time point are not known. The CDR3 coding sequence is TGTGCCAGCACCAGTTCGGGGGGGCACGACGAGCAGTACTTC. It translates to CASTSSGGHDEQYF.